The 12 T cell receptor beta chains below were found in one sample sequenced in a study of blood T cell repertoires in COVID-19. Only in-frame clones appear in the TCRdb table, and some are missing; sequencing was by immunoSEQ multiplex PCR. The sample shows around 280,000 clones, around 88% of them seen only once. The sequenced material came from PBMCs or T cells enriched from blood (not recorded which). These receptor sequences come from a middle-aged woman who had recovered from COVID-19.

The rearrangement links TRBV3-1 (or the pseudogene TRBV3-2) to TRBJ2-7; 8 bases match TRBD2. This CDR3 region has 15 residues. The junction had 11 bases not matched to a gene; V was cut back by 4 bases and J by 6 bases. The germline gives CDR1 LGHDT, CDR2 YNNKEL (reference sequence). CDR3 coding DNA: TGTGCCAGCAGCCCCCGAGGGGCGGGAGGCGCCGAGCAGTACTTC. Protein: CASSPRGAGGAEQYF.

This clone has a handful of counts. V is TRBV27 and J is TRBJ1-6; D is unresolved. V gave up 1 base and J gave up 10 bases, with 8 bases separating them. Germline V gene lookup returns CDR1 MNHEY and CDR2 SMNVEV (reference sequence). This CDR3 is built from 13 residues. DNA of the CDR3: TGTGCCAGCAGTTTATTTGAGATCTCACCCCTCCACTTT. It encodes CASSLFEISPLHF.

This chain uses TRBV2 with TRBJ2-1, with 9 bases that match TRBD2. Germline V lookup: CDR1 SNHLY, CDR2 FYNNEI. The V and J ends lost 6 bases and 4 bases, in that order; junction bases with no gene match: 13. The CDR3 is 17 residues long. DNA for the CDR3: TGTGCCAGCAGGATGGGGAGTCTAGCGGGGAGTTACAATGAGCAGTTCTTC. It encodes CASRMGSLAGSYNEQFF.

V usage is TRBV4-1 and J usage is TRBJ2-7; 8 bases match TRBD2. The CDR3 contains 13 residues. V was pared by 2 bases and J by 4 bases, with 1 base of the junction left unmatched. In germline, CDR1 is MGHRA, CDR2 YSYEKL. The CDR3 DNA sequence: TGCGCCAGCAGCCAATCTAGCGGGTACGAGCAGTACTTC. Translated, it gives CASSQSSGYEQYF.

The chain combines TRBV30 with TRBJ1-1; D is perhaps TRBD1 (5 bases). V lost 4 bases and J 5 bases, leaving 8 bases between the germline ends. The CDR3 contains 11 residues. Germline CDR1 reads GTSNPN; CDR2 reads SVGIG (reference sequence). In DNA form, the CDR3 reads TGTGCCTGGATTCGGGGGACTGAAGCTTTCTTT. Encoded protein: CAWIRGTEAFF.

The V and J genes are TRBV19 and TRBJ2-1, with 11 bases identical to TRBD2. Per germline, CDR1 LNHDA and CDR2 SQIVND (reference sequence). The CDR3 extends over 16 amino acids. Trimming removed 7 bases from V and 10 bases from J; junction bases left unmatched: 15. In nucleotides, the CDR3 is TGTGCCAGTAAGGAGGGAACTAGCGGGAGTTTAGGCGAGCAGTTCTTC. Translating gives CASKEGTSGSLGEQFF.

The chain uses TRBV5-5 and TRBJ2-2, with 9 positions matching TRBD2. This CDR3 is 15 amino acids long. With V trimmed by 5 bases and J by 6 bases, 8 bases remained unmatched. CDR1 is SGHKS, CDR2 YYEKEE, per germline (reference sequence). The CDR3 spells CASRYGREGPGELFF. CDR3 DNA: TGTGCCAGCAGATACGGGCGGGAGGGCCCCGGGGAGCTGTTTTTT.

The chain carries TRBV5-1 and TRBJ2-3; 7 positions match TRBD1. The CDR3 extends over 16 amino acids. V gave up 4 bases and J gave up 3 bases; unmatched junction bases: 11. Looked up from germline, CDR1 is SGHRS and CDR2 is YFSETQ. CDR3 sequence (DNA): TGCGCCAGCAGCCTACGGACAGGCTCCCTAACAGATACGCAGTATTTT. Translating it yields CASSLRTGSLTDTQYF. Supplemented by reference TRBV5-1 and TRBJ2-3, the full variable domain reads KAGVTQTPRYLIKTRGQQVTLSCSPISGHRSVSWYQQTPGQGLQFLFEYFSETQRNKGNFPGRFSGRQFSNSRSEMNVSTLELGDSALYLCASSLRTGSLTDTQYFGPGTRLTVL.

CDR3 in amino acids: CASSRRLGAGGPLGTGELFF. The CDR3 coding sequence is TGTGCCAGCAGCAGACGGTTGGGGGCGGGAGGTCCTCTCGGGACCGGGGAGCTGTTTTTT. This chain uses TRBV21-1 with TRBJ2-2; the table's D call of TRBD2 was not tested on the DNA. TRBV21-1 is an annotated pseudogene. The CDR3 has 20 amino acids.

The chain carries TRBV6-2 or TRBV6-3 and TRBJ2-2; D unclear. Trimming cost V 5 bases and J 6 bases, with 7 bases left between them. Germline V CDR1 and CDR2: MNHEY, SVGEGT. CDR3 length: 12 amino acids. The CDR3 DNA reads TGTGCCAGCAGTCGAGAGCCCGGGGAGCTGTTTTTT. Translating it yields CASSREPGELFF.

The rearrangement links TRBV28 to TRBJ1-1; a possible D gene is TRBD1 (6 bases). CDR1 MDHEN and CDR2 SYDVKM come from the germline V gene. The CDR3 runs to 15 residues. V lost 7 bases, J lost 1 base, and 16 bases lay in between. Here the CDR3 DNA reads TGTGCCAGCACAGGCGCAGGGGCTGGGAACACTGAAGCTTTCTTT. Translation gives CASTGAGAGNTEAFF.

This chain links TRBV2 with TRBJ1-3; perhaps TRBD1 as D (5 bases). This CDR3 has 14 amino acids. CDR1 is SNHLY, CDR2 FYNNEI, per germline. Trimming removed 6 bases from V and 2 bases from J, with 11 bases in between. The CDR3 region is CASSQGLAGNTIYF. The CDR3 nucleotides are TGTGCCAGCAGCCAGGGTTTGGCTGGAAACACCATATATTTT. The whole variable domain, remainder taken from reference TRBV2 and TRBJ1-3, is EPEVTQTPSHQVTQMGQEVILRCVPISNHLYFYWYRQILGQKVEFLVSFYNNEISEKSEIFDDQFSVERPDGSNFTLKIRSTKLEDSAMYFCASSQGLAGNTIYFGEGSWLTVV.